The 3 T cell receptor beta chains below all came from one sample that was sequenced in a study of type 1 regulatory T cells. One entry per CDR3 protein, called by TCRdb with MiXCR from the reads. The table lists 80,000 to 100,000 distinct CDR3 sequences, roughly 30% of them singletons, with approximately 2.2% in the top ten. Specimen: CD4+ T cells, either the whole sample or a sorted fraction (not recorded which). These receptors were taken from a human donor in good health.

J is TRBJ2-2 and V is TRBV14; D not resolved. Per the germline V gene, CDR1 is SGHDN and CDR2 is FVKESK. CDR3 length: 11 amino acids. V was clipped by 3 bases and J by 9 bases, with 5 bases between them. This CDR3 reads CASSQIRELFF. CDR3 sequence (DNA): TGTGCCAGCAGCCAGATAAGGGAGCTGTTTTTT. Complete variable domain (other parts from reference TRBV14 and TRBJ2-2): EAGVTQFPSHSVIEKGQTVTLRCDPISGHDNLYWYRRVMGKEIKFLLHFVKESKQDESGMPNNRFLAERTGGTYSTLKVQPAELEDSGVYFCASSQIRELFFGEGSRLTVL.

V and J are TRBV7-2 and TRBJ2-2, with TRBD2 identical over 13 bases. The V gene's germline CDR1 is SGHTA and CDR2 FQGNSA. J lost 4 bases, V lost 1 base, and 3 bases had no gene match. The CDR3 has 17 amino acids. The chain's CDR3 is CASSLVGTSGVTGELFF. The DNA of the CDR3 is TGTGCCAGCAGCTTAGTCGGGACTAGCGGGGTCACCGGGGAGCTGTTTTTT. Combining the CDR3 with reference TRBV7-2 and TRBJ2-2 gives the whole variable domain GAGVSQSPSNKVTEKGKDVELRCDPISGHTALYWYRQSLGQGLEFLIYFQGNSAPDKSGLPSDRFSAERTGGSVSTLTIQRTQQEDSAVYLCASSLVGTSGVTGELFFGEGSRLTVL.

The V and J genes are TRBV4-3 and TRBJ2-3; the D gene is possibly TRBD1 (6 bases). V was shortened by 4 bases and J by 7 bases, with 12 bases between the two germline ends. Germline CDR1 reads LGHNA; CDR2 reads YSLEER. This CDR3 region has 13 residues. The CDR3 region has the DNA TGCGCCAGCAGCCGACGAGGACAGCATACGCAGTATTTT. Amino acid sequence: CASSRRGQHTQYF.